These 4 T cell receptor beta chains were all obtained from the same sample, sequenced in a study of T-cell reconstitution after alpha-beta-depleted transplantation in children (dated by TCRdb to 2016 to 2017). Libraries were made using PCR. These reads were obtained on an Illumina HiSeq 2500. TCR library preparation used molecular barcoding, with unique molecular identifiers applied to normalize quantification of the TCRbeta repertoire. TCRdb reran the public reads through fastp at Q25 and MiXCR, keeping productive beta chains. For every CDR3 protein sequence, its rows merge into one entry that carries the most common genes and DNA. The sample has 250,000 or so distinct CDR3 sequences on record, 7.5% to 9.5% of them singletons. The ten biggest clones cover 5% to 7% of the sample. Interpreted using the paper, the treatment or condition label stands for: allogeneic hematopoietic cell transplantation with graft depleted of TCRalphabeta T cells and CD19 B cells.

Sequenced here: PBMCs, mostly from graft donor cells, sampled 180 days after TCRalphabeta/CD19-depleted stem cell transplant. The origin of the receptors is a male patient under 18 who had a stem cell transplant for acute lymphoblastic leukemia, so the T cells may come from the graft donor.

The table lists this clonotype with many counts. V usage is TRBV5-8 and J usage is TRBJ2-3; D gene ambiguous. The CDR3 length is 14 residues. Trimming stripped 1 base from V and 0 bases from J, with 6 bases between. Germline CDR1 is SGHTS and CDR2 is YDEGEE. The CDR3 nucleotides read TGTGCCAGCAGCTTGCCCAGGAGCACAGATACGCAGTATTTT. This sequence encodes CASSLPRSTDTQYF.

The sample holds many counts of this clonotype. This sequence joins TRBV20-1 and TRBJ2-2, with 8 bases aligning to TRBD1. The trim removed 1 base at V and 1 base at J, leaving 2 bases unmatched. This CDR3 is built from 15 residues. CDR1 and CDR2 (germline): DFQATT, SNEGSKA (reference sequence). CDR3 sequence (DNA): TGCAGTGCTAGAGGGACAGGGAAGAACACCGGGGAGCTGTTTTTT. It specifies CSARGTGKNTGELFF.

This clonotype has ten or more counts. This chain links TRBV29-1 with TRBJ2-4; tentative D call: TRBD2 (6 bases). The CDR3 covers 15 residues. V gave up 5 bases and J gave up 11 bases, with 25 bases separating them. Germline-derived CDR1 and CDR2 are SQVTM and ANQGSEA. The CDR3 DNA reads TGCAGCGTTTCTACCTCCGGACTATTCGGCATTTTTCAGTACTTC. Translation gives CSVSTSGLFGIFQYF. Based on the CDR3 plus reference TRBV29-1 and TRBJ2-4, the full variable domain is SAVISQKPSRDICQRGTSLTIQCQVDSQVTMMFWYRQQPGQSLTLIATANQGSEATYESGFVIDKFPISRPNLTFSTLTVSNMSPEDSSIYLCSVSTSGLFGIFQYFGAGTRLSVL.

This clonotype was detected many times. V and J are TRBV7-2 and TRBJ2-2; D gene unclear. Trimming pared 5 bases from V and 4 bases from J, leaving 14 bases between. CDR1 SGHTA and CDR2 FQGNSA come from the germline V gene. This CDR3 contains 15 residues. DNA of the CDR3: TGTGCCAGCAGCCCAGCGATCAGACCCACCGGGGAGCTGTTTTTT. Encoded protein: CASSPAIRPTGELFF.